This T cell receptor (beta chain) was captured by sequencing in a study of T cells after yellow fever vaccination. Study conclusions and caveats: A small proportion of clonotypes was detected in both the CD4 and CD8 compartments. A large majority of primary-vaccination clones showed up again after the booster (96% CD4, approximately 90% CD8). FACS-sorted repertoires could contain abundant clonotypes contaminating from the bulk population.

With 0 bases clipped from V and 8 bases from J, the junction kept 6 bases outside the gene matches. The CDR3 covers 14 residues. CDR1 is GTSNPN, CDR2 SVGIG, per germline (reference sequence). This clonotype was detected ten times or more. Its antigen remains unknown. A universal primer site and UMIs were added as TCR cDNA was made by 5'RACE template switching. TCRdb reprocessed the 5' RACE reads with MiXCR, giving one entry per CDR3 protein. The sample includes some 300,000 distinct CDR3 sequences, approximately 3.8% of them seen just once. This TCR derives from a man aged 18 to 35 who received the YFV17D yellow fever vaccine. The rearrangement uses TRBV30 and TRBJ2-5; 10 bases fit TRBD2. This specimen consisted of PBMCs, obtained on the day of the yellow fever booster vaccination. CDR3 region: CAWSVLAGRRTQYF. CDR3 nucleotide sequence: TGTGCCTGGAGTGTACTAGCGGGGCGGAGAACCCAGTACTTC.